These 12 T cell receptor beta chains originate from one sample sequenced in a study of control samples from healthy donors and cancer patients. Generated by immunoSEQ multiplex PCR, the TCRdb table keeps only in-frame clones and is missing some. Among about 150,000 clones, 93% were seen once, and the ten largest hold about 2.4%. Sequenced: blood. Receptor source: a man between 50 and 59 years old in good health.

The rearrangement uses TRBV7-6 and TRBJ2-4; 7 nucleotides align to TRBD2. J gave up 1 base and V 5 bases, and 8 bases lay outside the gene matches. Germline V lookup: CDR1 SGHVS, CDR2 FNYEAQ. The CDR3 runs to 16 residues. The CDR3, as DNA: TGTGCCAGCAGCCCGACGACTAGCAACGCCAAAAACATTCAGTACTTC. Translating it yields CASSPTTSNAKNIQYF.

The rearrangement joins TRBV6-6 to TRBJ2-1, with unresolved D. Germline lookup yields CDR1 MNHNY and CDR2 SVGAGI (reference sequence). The CDR3 covers 13 residues. V shed 6 bases and J shed 4 bases, with 10 bases lying between them. DNA of the CDR3: TGTGCCAGCAGGCCCGACTTGTACAATGAGCAGTTCTTC. Translation gives CASRPDLYNEQFF.

This chain links TRBV5-6 with TRBJ1-5; D gene unclear. CDR1 is SGHDT and CDR2 is YYEEEE in the germline V gene. The CDR3 covers 13 residues. V shed 1 base and J shed 1 base, with 3 bases lying between them. The CDR3 nucleotides read TGTGCCAGCAGCTTGAGGAGCAATCAGCCCCAGCATTTT. Its protein product is CASSLRSNQPQHF.

In regard to this clone: Other nucleotide sequences in the sample specify the same CDR3. V and J are TRBV6-5 and TRBJ2-7; D unclear. The V end was cut by 6 bases, the J end by 3 bases, with 12 bases between. This CDR3 contains 13 residues. The germline gives CDR1 MNHEY, CDR2 SVGAGI. CDR3 sequence: CASRVERYYEQYF. Written as DNA, the CDR3 is TGTGCCAGCAGGGTGGAACGATACTACGAGCAGTACTTC.

The gene calls are TRBV5-4 and TRBJ1-2; 9 bases are a match to TRBD1. The CDR3 covers 13 residues. Trimming took 4 bases from V and 8 from J; bases not matched to a gene: 6. Germline V gene lookup returns CDR1 SGHNT and CDR2 YYREEE (reference sequence). This chain's CDR3 is CASSLQGAQGYTF. CDR3 nucleotide sequence: TGTGCCAGCAGCCTACAGGGGGCGCAAGGCTACACCTTC.

This chain uses TRBV28 with TRBJ1-3, with TRBD1 identical over 7 bases. This CDR3 is built from 16 residues. J was trimmed by 0 bases and V by 7 bases; bases with no gene match: 9. The germline V gene has CDR1 MDHEN and CDR2 SYDVKM. CDR3 nucleotides: TGTGCCAGCACTTTCGGTAGACAGGGCTCTGGAAACACCATATATTTT. This codes for CASTFGRQGSGNTIYF. The full variable domain, its missing parts supplied by reference TRBV28 and TRBJ1-3, is DVKVTQSSRYLVKRTGEKVFLECVQDMDHENMFWYRQDPGLGLRLIYFSYDVKMKEKGDIPEGYSVSREKKERFSLILESASTNQTSMYLCASTFGRQGSGNTIYFGEGSWLTVV.

J is TRBJ2-7 and V is TRBV28; the D is unclear. Germline CDR1 and CDR2: MDHEN and SYDVKM. V lost 7 bases, J lost 2 bases, and 12 bases lay in between. CDR3 length equals 13 residues. CDR3 region: CASNSGPPYEQYF. The CDR3 nucleotides are TGTGCCAGCAACAGTGGTCCGCCCTACGAGCAGTACTTC.

The chain has TRBV19 and TRBJ2-1; 8 bases are a match to TRBD1. Germline V gene sequence: CDR1 LNHDA, CDR2 SQIVND (reference sequence). J was trimmed by 8 bases and V by 5 bases; bases with no gene match: 11. This CDR3 spans 15 amino acids. The CDR3 spells CASSPGGRGRYEQFF. CDR3 coding DNA: TGTGCCAGTAGTCCAGGGGGCAGGGGGCGGTATGAGCAGTTCTTC.

Only a few counts were recorded for this clone. V and J are TRBV10-3 and TRBJ1-1, with D hard to call. CDR1 is ENHRY, CDR2 SYGVKD, per germline. Trimming took off 4 bases at V and 1 base at J, with 4 bases between the two ends. The CDR3 is 12 amino acids. The CDR3 protein is CAISAPNTEAFF. The CDR3 coding sequence is TGTGCCATCAGTGCCCCGAACACTGAAGCTTTCTTT.

The chain recombines TRBV5-1 with TRBJ2-2; D might be TRBD2 (5 bases). The CDR3 contains 13 residues. V dropped 2 bases and J dropped 7 bases, with 9 bases sitting between them. CDR1 and CDR2 from the germline V gene are SGHRS and YFSETQ. This CDR3 is CASSFRGSGELFF. CDR3 bases: TGCGCCAGCAGCTTTCGTGGGAGCGGGGAGCTGTTTTTT.

The V and J genes are TRBV2 and TRBJ2-2; D unresolved. The germline V and J ends were trimmed by 0 bases and 1 base, with 6 bases remaining between them. CDR3 length: 15 residues. Germline CDR1 and CDR2: SNHLY and FYNNEI. CDR3 sequence: CASSEAARNTGELFF. The CDR3 nucleotides read TGTGCCAGCAGTGAAGCTGCTAGGAACACCGGGGAGCTGTTTTTT.

V and J are TRBV12-5 and TRBJ2-1; TRBD2 is a possible D gene (6 bases). V gave up 3 bases and J gave up 9 bases, with 15 bases separating them. CDR1 is LGHNT and CDR2 is FRNRAP in the germline V gene. CDR3 length: 14 residues. The CDR3 DNA sequence: TGTGCTAGTGGTTTCGGGACTCCCCTGGGTGAGCAGTTCTTC. Amino acids: CASGFGTPLGEQFF.